The subject of this entry is one TCR beta chain. What antigen it recognizes has not been identified. There are no base qualities to consult, and no much larger clone falls within one base. The source of the sample is a study of blood T cell repertoires in COVID-19 (dated by TCRdb to the early 2020s). Describing the broader study: The collaborator samples originated in the United States, Italy and Spain and spanned the acute and convalescent phases of COVID-19. The repertoires were made available in a free public database intended to serve as a resource for research on the immune response to SARS-CoV-2. Sample metadata almost always included a de-identified subject ID, COVID-19 status, age in years and sex. The samples were drawn from two sources: the first 160 participants of the ongoing ImmuneRACE study, and 1,254 subjects contributed by 6 global collaborators. Where available, HLA class I and class II types were obtained from metadata supplied by the sample provider rather than from assay-based typing. The dataset comprised deeply sampled blood TCRbeta repertoires from subjects exposed to, actively infected with, or recovered from COVID-19. The prospective study material was composed of cDNA or gDNA derived from T cells, B-cell-depleted T cells, or PBMCs.

A distance of 8 bases separates the germline ends of V and J, which lose 3 bases and 2 bases respectively. The CDR3, from cysteine to phenylalanine, totals 15 residues. Only CDR3 DNA remains: 45 bases, in frame from the first base. The CDR1 and CDR2 encoded by the germline V gene (reference sequence) are SEHNR and FQNEAQ. TCRbeta CDR3 regions were amplified from genomic DNA using the immunoSEQ Assay, a bias-controlled multiplex PCR. The authors' pipeline ran thus. The number of nucleated cells in each sample was estimated from the amplification of reference gene primers within the assay. Sequence reads were collapsed and filtered to measure the absolute abundance of every unique TCRbeta CDR3 rearrangement. For each sample, productive Simpson clonality was calculated as the square root of Simpson's diversity index across productive rearrangements. Imported from immuneACCESS, the table was reduced by TCRdb to in-frame sequences with V and J called. These copies leave out some clones; in studies compared against another copy, an unresolved V gene accounts for under half, and the cause of the remainder is not known. D and trimming were read from the DNA, whereas the V and J calls and clone size are those reported in that table. This sample holds approximately 72,000 clones; approximately 87% were observed only once. The top ten hold around a sixth of the sample.

Study-wide conclusions, independent of this receptor: The quantity of clinical and demographic metadata differed by source and by participant and was supplied without curation.

Whole blood was collected in K2EDTA tubes by collaborating institutions according to the institutions' own protocols. For TCRbeta analysis, collaborators shipped samples as frozen whole blood, isolated PBMCs, or DNA extracted from either of those sample types. The sequence derives from a woman aged 80 or over with acute or convalescent COVID-19. The source material was peripheral blood. The rearranged segments are TRBV7-9 and TRBJ1-6; TRBD1 is perhaps the D gene, given 6 matching bases. The CDR3 region reads CASSLGAAYNSPLHF. The sequenced DNA: TGTGCCAGCAGCTTGGGGGCCGCCTATAATTCACCCCTCCACTTT.